This T cell receptor beta chain derives from a study of blood T cell repertoires in COVID-19. As for the study in general: COVID-19 samples from acute and convalescent phases originated in the United States, Italy and Spain.

The CDR3 runs 20 residues. Unmatched junction bases numbered 20, after V lost 2 bases and J lost 7 bases. CDR1 is MDHEN and CDR2 is SYDVKM in the germline V gene. Sequencing used immunoSEQ multiplex PCR; TCRdb keeps in-frame clones, though not all of them. The repertoire has fewer than 130,000 clones, 70% to 80% of them found once; the top ten carry 20% to 25%. The rearrangement uses TRBV28 and TRBJ2-7, with 13 bases fitting TRBD2. The receptor's source is a man between 70 and 80 years old with active or convalescent COVID-19. The sequencing input was peripheral blood. CDR3: CASSLNGLAGDMTPLGEQYF. CDR3 nucleotides: TGTGCCAGCAGTTTAAACGGACTAGCGGGAGACATGACTCCATTGGGGGAGCAGTACTTC.